Below are 10 T cell receptor beta chains sequenced from a single sample in a study of T cell responses to AZD1222 COVID-19 vaccine. The protocol was immunoSEQ multiplex PCR, while the TCRdb copy is restricted to in-frame clones and leaves out a portion. The sample shows approximately 300,000 clones, around 93% of them seen only once. This material consisted of peripheral blood, taken 28 days after the second AZD1222 dose. The origin of the receptors is an adult who received the AZD1222 COVID-19 vaccine.

This rearrangement joins TRBV5-6 to TRBJ1-3; 8 nucleotides match TRBD1. Germline lookup yields CDR1 SGHDT and CDR2 YYEEEE. This CDR3 comprises 15 residues. Unmatched junction bases numbered 10, after V lost 7 bases and J lost 4 bases. As DNA, the CDR3 is TGTGCCAGCTCCCGAAAGACAGGGGACGGAAACACCATATATTTT. Residues: CASSRKTGDGNTIYF.

V usage is TRBV30 and J usage is TRBJ2-5, with 7 bases identical to TRBD1. Germline lookup yields CDR1 GTSNPN and CDR2 SVGIG (reference sequence). V was pared by 3 bases and J by 5 bases, with 9 bases of the junction left unmatched. The CDR3 spans 14 residues. This CDR3 is CAWRDRTGKETQYF. CDR3 sequence (DNA): TGTGCCTGGAGAGATAGGACAGGAAAGGAGACCCAGTACTTC.

This chain links TRBV7-9 with TRBJ1-2; no definite D call. The V and J ends lost 6 bases and 5 bases respectively, with 10 bases between them. Germline lookup yields CDR1 SEHNR and CDR2 FQNEAQ (reference sequence). The CDR3 is made up of 12 amino acids. CDR3 nucleotides: TGTGCCAGCAGGGAAGGGTTGTATGGCTACACCTTC. It specifies CASREGLYGYTF.

This sequence joins TRBV5-6 and TRBJ1-1, with TRBD1 matching over 8 bases. The germline V gene encodes CDR1 SGHDT and CDR2 YYEEEE. J lost 6 bases, V lost 4 bases, and 5 bases had no gene match. The CDR3 sequence is 13 residues long. The CDR3 bases are TGTGCCAGCAGCCCCGGGACAGGCCCTGAAGCTTTCTTT. Translated, it gives CASSPGTGPEAFF.

The rearrangement joins TRBV5-4 to TRBJ1-5; no clear D gene. Trimming took off 4 bases at V and 6 bases at J, with 17 bases between the two ends. CDR3 length equals 15 residues. Germline V gene sequence: CDR1 SGHNT, CDR2 YYREEE (reference sequence). DNA for the CDR3: TGTGCCAGCAGCCTGGACGGGAGGGTTGGTCAGCCCCAGCATTTT. Amino acids: CASSLDGRVGQPQHF.

V gene TRBV5-1 combines with J gene TRBJ2-1, with TRBD2 matching over 11 bases. Per germline, CDR1 SGHRS and CDR2 YFSETQ. CDR3 length: 14 residues. The junction had 4 bases not matched to a gene; V was cut back by 3 bases and J by 8 bases. CDR3 in amino acids: CASSSTSGVDEQFF. DNA of the CDR3: TGCGCCAGCAGCTCGACTAGCGGGGTTGATGAGCAGTTCTTC.

This chain links TRBV28 with TRBJ1-2; a weak D match, TRBD1 (5 bases). V dropped 7 bases and J dropped 8 bases, with 26 bases sitting between them. The CDR3 covers 16 residues. Germline CDR1 is MDHEN and CDR2 is SYDVKM. The CDR3 reads CASTLGIGGFYVGYTF. The CDR3 nucleotides are TGTGCCAGCACCTTAGGGATCGGGGGGTTTTATGTCGGCTACACCTTC.

The chain has TRBV7-9 and TRBJ2-2; D gene unclear. Germline loops: CDR1 SEHNR, CDR2 FQNEAQ (reference sequence). The CDR3 consists of 15 residues. Trimming stripped 5 bases from V and 3 bases from J, with 13 bases between. CDR3 coding DNA: TGTGCCAGCAGCCATCAGGCAGCTTACACCGGGGAGCTGTTTTTT. This sequence encodes CASSHQAAYTGELFF.

The chain carries TRBV5-4 and TRBJ2-2, with 13 bases aligning to TRBD2. The CDR3 has 17 residues. From germline, CDR1 is SGHNT and CDR2 YYREEE (reference sequence). The V and J ends lost 4 bases and 5 bases, in that order; junction bases with no gene match: 8. CDR3 DNA: TGTGCCAGCAGCCCCGGACTAGCGGGAGCACAGACCGGGGAGCTGTTTTTT. Translating it yields CASSPGLAGAQTGELFF. The full variable domain, rest sourced from reference TRBV5-4 and TRBJ2-2, is ETGVTQSPTHLIKTRGQQVTLRCSSQSGHNTVSWYQQALGQGPQFIFQYYREEENGRGNFPPRFSGLQFPNYSSELNVNALELDDSALYLCASSPGLAGAQTGELFFGEGSRLTVL.

V and J are TRBV6-6 and TRBJ1-6; possibly TRBD1 for D (5 bases). There are 12 residues in the CDR3. The V end lost 8 bases, the J end lost 6 bases, and 8 bases lay between the germline ends. Germline lookup yields CDR1 MNHNY and CDR2 SVGAGI (reference sequence). The CDR3 spells CASSDSNSPLHF. DNA of the CDR3: TGTGCCAGCTCAGACAGTAATTCACCCCTCCACTTT.